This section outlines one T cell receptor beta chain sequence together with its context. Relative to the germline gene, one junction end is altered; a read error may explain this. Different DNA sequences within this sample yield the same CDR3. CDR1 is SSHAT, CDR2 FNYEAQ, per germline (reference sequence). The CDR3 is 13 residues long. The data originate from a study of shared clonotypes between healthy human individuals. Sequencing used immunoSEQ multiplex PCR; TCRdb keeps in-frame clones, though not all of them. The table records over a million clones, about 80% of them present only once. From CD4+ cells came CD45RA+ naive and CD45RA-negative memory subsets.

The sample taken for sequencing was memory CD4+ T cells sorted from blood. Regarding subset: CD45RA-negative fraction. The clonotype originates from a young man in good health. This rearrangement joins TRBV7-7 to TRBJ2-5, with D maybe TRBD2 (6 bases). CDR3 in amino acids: CASSLGGRETQYF. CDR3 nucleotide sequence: TGTGCTAGCAGCTTAGGAGGGCGAGAGACCCAGTACTTC.